The 19 T cell receptor beta chains in this list originate from one sample, sequenced in a study of CD8+ T cells in alopecia areata. The authors extracted RNA and reverse transcribed it into cDNA as the sequencing template. This table comes from immunoSEQ multiplex PCR, and its TCRdb copy is limited to in-frame clones, with some not included. Here the sample spans about 23,000 clones, approximately 52% being singletons. Sequenced: NKG2D-high CD8+ T cells sorted from blood. All receptors come from a human donor with alopecia areata.

The J gene is TRBJ2-3, the V gene TRBV7-3, with no clear D. The germline V gene encodes CDR1 SGHTA and CDR2 FQGTGA. This CDR3 comprises 15 residues. With 5 bases removed from V and 1 base from J, the gap between germline ends came to 13 bases. The CDR3 loop reads CASSPGLGGTDTQYF. The CDR3 nucleotides read TGTGCCAGCAGCCCGGGTTTGGGCGGCACAGATACGCAGTATTTT.

This clone showed up just a few times. The rearrangement joins TRBV5-5 to TRBJ2-7; D assignment may be TRBD1 or TRBD2 (5 bases each). V dropped 1 base and J dropped 7 bases, with 21 bases sitting between them. This CDR3 comprises 16 residues. From germline, CDR1 is SGHKS and CDR2 YYEKEE (reference sequence). CDR3 residues: CASSLTVSGTADEQYF. The CDR3 region has the DNA TGTGCCAGCAGCTTGACTGTAAGTGGGACGGCTGATGAGCAGTACTTC.

The CDR3 coding sequence is TGCGCCAGCAGCCGATACAGGGAGGGCTACAATGAGCAGTTCTTC. It yields the protein CASSRYREGYNEQFF. The chain carries TRBV4-1 and TRBJ2-1, with D possibly being TRBD2 (7 bases). The CDR3 loop spans 15 amino acids. V was shortened by 4 bases and J by 3 bases, with 13 bases between the two germline ends. Germline V gene sequence: CDR1 MGHRA, CDR2 YSYEKL.

The V and J genes are TRBV7-6 and TRBJ2-3; weak D call: TRBD2 (5 bases). The CDR3 runs to 14 residues. Germline lookup yields CDR1 SGHVS and CDR2 FNYEAQ. Trimming pared 3 bases from V and 2 bases from J, leaving 9 bases between. The CDR3 DNA sequence: TGTGCCAGCAGCTTTGGAGCGGACACAGATACGCAGTATTTT. This encodes CASSFGADTDTQYF.

V usage is TRBV27 and J usage is TRBJ2-5; 8 bases are a match to TRBD1. There are 16 residues in the CDR3. With V trimmed by 4 bases and J by 11 bases, 18 bases remained unmatched. Germline V CDR1 and CDR2: MNHEY, SMNVEV (reference sequence). CDR3 coding DNA: TGTGCCAGCAGTTCCCTAGACAGGGGAAAAGAGGGGGAGCAGTACTTC. Its protein product is CASSSLDRGKEGEQYF.

This chain links TRBV28 with TRBJ1-4; 7 positions match TRBD1. The V gene end was trimmed by 6 bases and the J gene end by 6 bases; junction bases not matched to a gene: 13. This CDR3 region has 16 residues. Germline V gives CDR1 MDHEN, CDR2 SYDVKM. Here the CDR3 reads CASSQGGPPLHEKLFF. In DNA, the CDR3 is TGTGCCAGCAGCCAAGGGGGCCCGCCTCTACATGAAAAACTGTTTTTT. The whole variable domain, remainder taken from reference TRBV28 and TRBJ1-4, is DVKVTQSSRYLVKRTGEKVFLECVQDMDHENMFWYRQDPGLGLRLIYFSYDVKMKEKGDIPEGYSVSREKKERFSLILESASTNQTSMYLCASSQGGPPLHEKLFFGSGTQLSVL.

The genes are TRBV2 and TRBJ2-7, with D possibly matching TRBD1 (5 bases). V shed 6 bases and J shed 4 bases, with 10 bases lying between them. The CDR3 extends over 12 amino acids. From germline, CDR1 is SNHLY and CDR2 FYNNEI. This chain's CDR3 is CASSVRVYEQYF. The CDR3 bases are TGTGCCAGCAGCGTCAGGGTATACGAGCAGTACTTC.

This chain joins TRBV19 and TRBJ2-1; unclear D gene. The germline CDR1 and CDR2 sequences are LNHDA and SQIVND (reference sequence). Trimming cost V 7 bases and J 4 bases, with 17 bases left between them. The CDR3 has 15 amino acids. The CDR3 here is CASTPDQLGYNEQFF. Written as DNA, the CDR3 is TGTGCCAGTACCCCCGATCAATTGGGGTACAATGAGCAGTTCTTC.

V is TRBV7-6 and J is TRBJ2-3; 8 nucleotides match TRBD2. The CDR3 has 16 residues. Germline V gene lookup returns CDR1 SGHVS and CDR2 FNYEAQ. V shed 5 bases and J 5 bases; nucleotides not matched to a gene: 12. The CDR3 loop reads CASSTLAGGYLDTQYF. The CDR3 nucleotides read TGTGCCAGCAGCACCCTTGCGGGAGGTTATTTAGATACGCAGTATTTT.

This chain joins TRBV5-1 and TRBJ2-1; 8 bases line up with TRBD2. Trimming took 0 bases from V and 7 from J; bases not matched to a gene: 12. The CDR3 is 17 residues long. CDR1 is SGHRS, CDR2 YFSETQ, per germline. Written as DNA, the CDR3 is TGCGCCAGCAGCTTGGAGCCGGGACTAGGGGCGTCAAATGAGCAGTTCTTC. Translation: CASSLEPGLGASNEQFF.

This sequence joins TRBV7-9 and TRBJ2-7; D may correspond to TRBD1 or TRBD2 (6 bases each). This CDR3 comprises 15 residues. CDR1 and CDR2 (germline): SEHNR, FQNEAQ (reference sequence). Trimming stripped 2 bases from V and 2 bases from J, with 13 bases between. The CDR3 DNA reads as TGTGCCAGCAGCTTACGGAGGGGGACCACCTACGAGCAGTACTTC. Translated, it gives CASSLRRGTTYEQYF.

The chain couples TRBV11-2 to TRBJ2-7, with 9 bases fitting TRBD1. V lost 6 bases to trimming and J lost 5 bases; unmatched junction nucleotides: 11. This CDR3 spans 15 amino acids. From germline, CDR1 is SGHAT and CDR2 FQNNGV. The CDR3 protein is CASSSRDRDVHEQYF. The CDR3 nucleotides are TGTGCCAGCAGTTCCCGGGACAGGGACGTCCACGAGCAGTACTTC.

The chain carries TRBV19 and TRBJ2-1; D gene uncertain. Trimming cost V 1 base and J 6 bases, with 13 bases left between them. The CDR3 contains 15 residues. Germline V CDR1 and CDR2: LNHDA, SQIVND (reference sequence). CDR3 DNA sequence: TGTGCCAGTAGTATAGGCTCCTCCCCGATCAATGAGCAGTTCTTC. This gives the protein CASSIGSSPINEQFF. The variable domain in full, completed from reference TRBV19 and TRBJ2-1, reads DGGITQSPKYLFRKEGQNVTLSCEQNLNHDAMYWYRQDPGQGLRLIYYSQIVNDFQKGDIAEGYSVSREKKESFPLTVTSAQKNPTAFYLCASSIGSSPINEQFFGPGTRLTVL.

The chain recombines TRBV9 with TRBJ2-7; D is possibly TRBD1 or TRBD2 (6 bases each). The CDR3 spans 12 residues. Trimming removed 7 bases from V and 3 bases from J, with 11 bases in between. Germline V gene lookup returns CDR1 SGDLS and CDR2 YYNGEE. The CDR3 spells CASGGGGYEQYF. In nucleotides, the CDR3 is TGTGCCAGCGGCGGAGGGGGCTACGAGCAGTACTTC.

This rearrangement joins TRBV4-1 to TRBJ2-3, with 7 bases that match TRBD1. The length of the CDR3 is 16 residues. The germline gives CDR1 MGHRA, CDR2 YSYEKL. Trimming took 0 bases from V and 2 from J; bases not matched to a gene: 5. The CDR3 sequence is CASSQEWGQTTDTQYF. As DNA, the CDR3 is TGCGCCAGCAGCCAAGAGTGGGGACAGACCACAGATACGCAGTATTTT.

The genes are TRBV27 and TRBJ1-2, with D maybe TRBD1 (6 bases). The CDR3 loop spans 11 amino acids. Between the trimmed V and J ends, which lost 4 bases and 7 bases, there was a span of 7 bases. The V gene's germline CDR1 is MNHEY and CDR2 SMNVEV (reference sequence). This CDR3 is CASSSGVGYTF. CDR3 nucleotides: TGTGCCAGCAGTTCAGGGGTTGGCTACACCTTC.

This clone occurred a few times. V gene TRBV5-4 combines with J gene TRBJ2-7; D may be TRBD2 (6 bases). V was trimmed by 4 bases and J by 2 bases, leaving 19 bases between them. Germline V gives CDR1 SGHNT, CDR2 YYREEE (reference sequence). CDR3 length: 16 amino acids. The CDR3 DNA reads as TGTGCCAGCAGCCGTCGGGGGAGGTCAGGGACCTACGAGCAGTACTTC. The encoded protein is CASSRRGRSGTYEQYF.

V gene TRBV27 combines with J gene TRBJ1-2; D perhaps matches TRBD1 (5 bases). Germline V gene lookup returns CDR1 MNHEY and CDR2 SMNVEV (reference sequence). Trimming shortened V by 4 bases and J by 3 bases, and 9 bases separated the two germline ends. The CDR3 covers 13 residues. CDR3 sequence: CASSSGGDYGYTF. DNA for the CDR3: TGTGCCAGCAGTTCCGGGGGGGACTATGGCTACACCTTC.

V usage is TRBV6-4 and J usage is TRBJ2-7; 9 nucleotides line up with TRBD1. CDR1 is MRHNA and CDR2 is SNTAGT in the germline V gene. The CDR3 length is 15 residues. J gave up 4 bases and V 5 bases, and 9 bases lay outside the gene matches. The CDR3: CASSLAGQGWYEQYF. CDR3 in DNA: TGTGCCAGCAGTTTAGCCGGACAGGGGTGGTACGAGCAGTACTTC.